These 21 T cell receptor beta chains were sequenced from one sample in a study of cytomegalovirus exposure and HLA in healthy donors. The PCR ran on 60 Vbeta and 13 Jbeta primers. The data were produced by immunoSEQ multiplex PCR, yet TCRdb's version contains in-frame clones alone and is incomplete. The repertoire holds 70,000 to 95,000 clones, 62% seen once, with 5% to 6.5% in the top ten. Sequencing used PBMCs. The receptors originated from a woman younger than 45 in good health and CMV-seropositive.

The J gene is TRBJ2-3, the V gene TRBV27; D is uncertain. Germline assignment: CDR1 MNHEY and CDR2 SMNVEV (reference sequence). This CDR3 has 15 amino acids. Deletions cut 3 bases from V and 0 bases from J, with 10 bases between. DNA for the CDR3: TGTGCCAGCAGTTTTGACTCAAGTAGCACAGATACGCAGTATTTT. Amino acids: CASSFDSSSTDTQYF.

This clone was picked up one time. The rearrangement links TRBV5-1 to TRBJ2-7; 7 bases align to TRBD1. The ends lost 0 bases at V and 6 bases at J; junction bases unmatched: 12. The CDR3 length is 16 residues. Germline assignment: CDR1 SGHRS and CDR2 YFSETQ. The CDR3 region has the DNA TGCGCCAGCAGCTTGGCGCGCAGGGGGTCGAGTAGCGAGCAGTACTTC. It encodes CASSLARRGSSSEQYF. Based on the CDR3 plus reference TRBV5-1 and TRBJ2-7, the full variable domain is KAGVTQTPRYLIKTRGQQVTLSCSPISGHRSVSWYQQTPGQGLQFLFEYFSETQRNKGNFPGRFSGRQFSNSRSEMNVSTLELGDSALYLCASSLARRGSSSEQYFGPGTRLTVT.

V usage is TRBV5-1 and J usage is TRBJ2-7; 8 nucleotides match TRBD1. CDR1 and CDR2 (germline): SGHRS, YFSETQ. CDR3 length: 12 amino acids. The J segment lost 6 bases and the V segment lost 4 bases, leaving 3 bases of the junction unmatched. CDR3 bases: TGCGCCAGCAGCCCGGGGACAGGCGAGCAGTACTTC. Its protein is CASSPGTGEQYF.

The gene calls are TRBV27 and TRBJ1-2, with TRBD1 as a possible D gene (6 bases). Germline CDR1 is MNHEY and CDR2 is SMNVEV (reference sequence). The CDR3 totals 13 residues. Deletions cut 2 bases from V and 7 bases from J, with 11 bases between. The chain's CDR3 is CASSLLGAGGYTF. CDR3 in DNA: TGTGCCAGCAGTTTACTGGGGGCTGGTGGCTACACCTTC.

J is TRBJ2-7 and V is TRBV12-5, with 9 positions matching TRBD1. V dropped 2 bases and J dropped 2; count of bases not matched to a gene: 7. The germline V gene has CDR1 LGHNT and CDR2 FRNRAP. This CDR3 region has 16 residues. The CDR3 DNA reads as TGTGCTAGTGGTTTGATTTTGGGACAGGGAACCTACGAGCAGTACTTC. Amino acids: CASGLILGQGTYEQYF.

CDR3 sequence: CASNPTGGTSYEQYF. The CDR3 coding sequence is TGTGCCAGTAACCCTACAGGGGGCACGTCCTACGAGCAGTACTTC. This chain connects TRBV7-8 to TRBJ2-7; 9 bases line up with TRBD1. The germline gives CDR1 SGHVS, CDR2 FQNEAQ. This CDR3 has 15 amino acids. The V segment lost 9 bases and the J segment 1 base; nucleotides outside the gene matches: 10.

The CDR3, as DNA: TGTGCCAGCATCACGGGGACTCATAGCAATCAGCCCCAGCATTTT. Translation gives CASITGTHSNQPQHF. The V and J genes are TRBV11-3 and TRBJ1-5, with a possible D match to TRBD1 (5 bases). The V end was cut by 7 bases, the J end by 0 bases, with 13 bases between. The CDR3 is made up of 15 amino acids. Germline CDR1 reads SGHNT; CDR2 reads YENEEA.

The rearrangement joins TRBV5-8 to TRBJ2-5; the D gene is possibly TRBD2 (6 bases). Germline CDR1 reads SGHTS; CDR2 reads YDEGEE. The V end lost 10 bases, the J end lost 5 bases, and 24 bases lay between the germline ends. The CDR3 loop spans 15 amino acids. The CDR3 nucleotides are TGTGCCCGACACCGGGCGGAGGGATTGGATGAGACCCAGTACTTC. It yields the protein CARHRAEGLDETQYF.

The chain combines TRBV27 with TRBJ2-5; 8 positions agree with TRBD1. Germline V gives CDR1 MNHEY, CDR2 SMNVEV (reference sequence). V was clipped by 3 bases and J by 6 bases; unmatched bases: 6. CDR3 size: 14 residues. CDR3 DNA sequence: TGTGCCAGCAGTTTCACTGGACAGGGAAAGACCCAGTACTTC. It codes for CASSFTGQGKTQYF.

This clone turned up a few times. The V gene is TRBV13, the J gene TRBJ2-7; D is undetermined. The CDR3 sequence is 14 residues long. Germline assignment: CDR1 PRHDT and CDR2 FYEKMQ (reference sequence). V was shortened by 5 bases and J by 3 bases, with 14 bases between the two germline ends. The CDR3 region has the DNA TGTGCCAGCAGCGCACGACCAGGCTTCTACGAGCAGTACTTC. This codes for CASSARPGFYEQYF. Full variable domain (outside the CDR3, taken from reference TRBV13 and TRBJ2-7): AAGVIQSPRHLIKEKRETATLKCYPIPRHDTVYWYQQGPGQDPQFLISFYEKMQSDKGSIPDRFSAQQFSDYHSELNMSSLELGDSALYFCASSARPGFYEQYFGPGTRLTVT.

The chain employs TRBV29-1 and TRBJ2-5; 7 positions match TRBD1. V dropped 7 bases and J dropped 5; count of bases not matched to a gene: 7. Per the germline V gene, CDR1 is SQVTM and CDR2 is ANQGSEA. The CDR3 totals 12 residues. The CDR3 DNA is TGCAGCGCTACAGGGGCCGTCGAGACCCAGTACTTC. Translating it yields CSATGAVETQYF.

This chain links TRBV30 with TRBJ2-2; tentatively, D is TRBD2 (5 bases). V lost 4 bases and J 4 bases, leaving 16 bases between the germline ends. Germline lookup yields CDR1 GTSNPN and CDR2 SVGIG (reference sequence). CDR3 size: 15 residues. CDR3 residues: CAWTALDLITGELFF. In DNA form, the CDR3 reads TGTGCCTGGACCGCTCTGGACTTAATCACCGGGGAGCTGTTTTTT.

V and J are TRBV5-1 and TRBJ2-2; tentative D call: TRBD1 (6 bases). V lost 5 bases and J lost 4, with 9 bases in between. Germline V gene data show CDR1 as SGHRS and CDR2 as YFSETQ. This CDR3 has 13 residues. As DNA, the CDR3 is TGCGCCAGCAGGCAGGGGAGCACCGGGGAGCTGTTTTTT. It yields the protein CASRQGSTGELFF. The whole variable domain, filled in from reference TRBV5-1 and TRBJ2-2, reads KAGVTQTPRYLIKTRGQQVTLSCSPISGHRSVSWYQQTPGQGLQFLFEYFSETQRNKGNFPGRFSGRQFSNSRSEMNVSTLELGDSALYLCASRQGSTGELFFGEGSRLTVL.

This clone was counted a few times. One junction end disagrees with the germline gene, perhaps due to a read error. V gene TRBV19 combines with J gene TRBJ1-5; the match to TRBD1 covers 8 bases. Germline lookup yields CDR1 LNHDA and CDR2 SQIVND (reference sequence). CDR3 length: 13 amino acids. The CDR3 protein is CASQDRVNRPQHF. For the CDR3, the DNA is TGTGCCAGCCAGGACAGGGTAAATCGGCCCCAGCATTTT.

This clone was observed a handful of times. The chain employs TRBV4-1 and TRBJ1-1; no reliable D call. V lost 0 bases and J lost 0, with 11 bases in between. This CDR3 has 16 amino acids. The V gene's germline CDR1 is MGHRA and CDR2 YSYEKL. The CDR3 sequence is CASSQDVAQLNTEAFF. In DNA form, the CDR3 reads TGCGCCAGCAGCCAAGATGTCGCACAGCTGAACACTGAAGCTTTCTTT.

The chain combines TRBV6-1 with TRBJ1-5; 7 bases are a match to TRBD1. Germline loops: CDR1 MNHNS, CDR2 SASEGT. The CDR3 has 14 amino acids. Unmatched junction bases numbered 2, after V lost 3 bases and J lost 3 bases. The CDR3, as DNA: TGTGCCAGCAGTGAGGGACAGACCAATCAGCCCCAGCATTTT. This codes for CASSEGQTNQPQHF.

V gene TRBV7-3 combines with J gene TRBJ2-5; TRBD2 matches 8 bases. Unmatched junction bases numbered 7, after V lost 5 bases and J lost 2 bases. This CDR3 contains 15 residues. The germline V gene has CDR1 SGHTA and CDR2 FQGTGA. The CDR3 protein is CASSPLAGIQETQYF. Written as DNA, the CDR3 is TGTGCCAGCAGCCCTCTAGCGGGCATACAAGAGACCCAGTACTTC.

The V gene is TRBV15, the J gene TRBJ1-5; 9 bases align to TRBD1. The length of the CDR3 is 18 residues. Germline assignment: CDR1 LNHNV and CDR2 YYDKDF (reference sequence). Unmatched junction bases numbered 11, after V lost 1 base and J lost 4 bases. The CDR3 protein is CATSRGGRTGDRNQPQHF. The CDR3 DNA reads as TGTGCCACCAGCAGAGGTGGAAGGACAGGGGATCGAAATCAGCCCCAGCATTTT. Filled out from reference TRBV15 and TRBJ1-5, the complete variable domain reads DAMVIQNPRYQVTQFGKPVTLSCSQTLNHNVMYWYQQKSSQAPKLLFHYYDKDFNNEADTPDNFQSRRPNTSFCFLDIRSPGLGDTAMYLCATSRGGRTGDRNQPQHFGDGTRLSIL.

The CDR3: CASSVTGNLMNTEAFF. DNA for the CDR3: TGTGCCAGCAGCGTTACAGGGAACCTCATGAACACTGAAGCTTTCTTT. The V gene is TRBV9, the J gene TRBJ1-1; D is perhaps TRBD1 (6 bases). Germline CDR1 is SGDLS and CDR2 is YYNGEE. The CDR3 runs to 16 residues. Trimming stripped 2 bases from V and 0 bases from J, with 14 bases between.

The genes are TRBV29-1 and TRBJ2-5; maybe TRBD2 (5 bases). TRBJ2-7 matches the DNA end more closely, so the J call is doubtful. The V gene's germline CDR1 is SQVTM and CDR2 ANQGSEA. The CDR3 length is 13 residues. The CDR3 sequence: CSVAEEYKREQYF. CDR3 coding DNA: TGCAGCGTTGCGGAGGAGTACAAGCGCGAGCAGTACTTC.

This chain links TRBV4-3 with TRBJ2-3; 8 nucleotides match TRBD1. The V gene's germline CDR1 is LGHNA and CDR2 YSLEER. This CDR3 has 16 amino acids. The V gene end was trimmed by 0 bases and the J gene end by 1 base; junction bases not matched to a gene: 3. CDR3 nucleotide sequence: TGCGCCAGCAGCCAAGATCCGGGACAGGGCACAGATACGCAGTATTTT. This sequence encodes CASSQDPGQGTDTQYF.